This T cell receptor delta chain originates from a study of γδ T cells in repeated Plasmodium falciparum infection. About the research overall: Malian children with intense seasonal malaria exposure were compared with matched Australian children. Samples were taken at baseline, before some infections, and 21 days after each.

Vgamma9/Vdelta2+ and Vdelta2-negative gammadelta T cells were flow-sorted from PBMC for bulk sequencing. This clone was observed a handful of times. Its antigen is still unknown. TCRdb's protein for this DNA is that of a much larger clone and differs from the translation at residue 18, likely a read error; the protein shown is the DNA translation. TCRdb re-called clones from the multiplex PCR reads via CATT. The sample carries 75,000 to 95,000 delta-chain clones, 0.8% to 1% recorded once. Findings and caveats of the study: Vgamma9/Vdelta2+ repertoires stayed stably polyclonal over time and infection.

This CDR3 has 21 amino acids. CDR1 and CDR2 (germline): TSWWSYY, QGS. This receptor was identified in a pool of human donors (malaria-infected and uninfected, not separated). The sequenced sample was gamma-delta T cells from blood. V usage is TRDV1 and J usage is TRDJ2, with TRDD3 matching over 12 bases. The CDR3 protein is CALGEVLPLYWGIQGTAKLFF. CDR3 nucleotide sequence: TGTGCTCTTGGGGAGGTACTTCCTCTGTACTGGGGGATACAGGGGACAGCAAAACTCTTCTTT.